Sequencing of this TCR beta chain was carried out in a study of cytomegalovirus exposure and HLA in healthy donors. The V gene lost 5 bases and the J gene lost 7 bases, with 7 bases spanning the gap. The CDR3 runs to 12 residues. Per the germline V gene, CDR1 is SGHDT and CDR2 is YYEEEE. Profiled with immunoSEQ multiplex PCR; TCRdb holds only in-frame clones, not every one. Of tens of thousands of clones detected, approximately 94% appear once; the ten largest clones hold about 0.63%. The sequence was collected from a woman under 30 in good health and CMV-seronegative. The sample taken for sequencing was PBMCs. The chain is built from TRBV5-6 and TRBJ1-6; D is uncertain. The chain's CDR3 is CASSYSNSPLHF. For the CDR3, the DNA is TGTGCCAGCAGTTACAGCAATTCACCCCTCCACTTT. The variable domain in full, with the rest retrieved from reference TRBV5-6 and TRBJ1-6, is DAGVTQSPTHLIKTRGQQVTLRCSPKSGHDTVSWYQQALGQGPQFIFQYYEEEERQRGNFPDRFSGHQFPNYSSELNVNALLLGDSALYLCASSYSNSPLHFGNGTRLTVT.